This TCR beta chain was recovered during a study of identical twins. Broader study findings: Whereas memory repertoires showed no such difference, abundant cord blood beta clonotypes carried fewer insertions.

After template switching added a universal primer site, the resulting cDNA carried unique molecular identifiers. TCRdb reanalysed the 5' RACE reads using MiXCR and keeps one entry per CDR3 protein. The profile shows some 790,000 distinct CDR3 sequences, around a sixth of them singletons. As for this clonotype: Its antigen is not identified.

Germline-derived CDR1 and CDR2 are LGHDT and YNNKEL (reference sequence). Trimming took off 0 bases at V and 4 bases at J, with 21 bases between the two ends. The CDR3 length is 18 residues. This sample was also put to use in a study of T cells expressing NK-cell markers. In that study: Seven sequenced donors out of eight were HCMV-seropositive, one seronegative. Dominant NKG2C+ clonotypes made up 1.0-7.0% of CD8+ T cells in a handful of donors.

V usage is TRBV3-1 and J usage is TRBJ1-2; D remains unclear. Sequences were obtained from PBMCs. The sequence was obtained from a woman younger than 30 in good health. CDR3 sequence: CASSQEGTRTHLRYGYTF. CDR3 nucleotide sequence: TGTGCCAGCAGCCAAGAGGGTACGAGAACCCACCTCCGCTATGGCTACACCTTC. Drawing the rest from reference TRBV3-1 and TRBJ1-2, the complete variable domain is DTAVSQTPKYLVTQMGNDKSIKCEQNLGHDTMYWYKQDSKKFLKIMFSYNNKELIINETVPNRFSPKSPDKAHLNLHINSLELGDSAVYFCASSQEGTRTHLRYGYTFGSGTRLTVV.